This T cell receptor beta chain was profiled in a study of shared clonotypes between healthy human individuals. CDR3 length: 11 residues. Per the germline V gene, CDR1 is MNHEY and CDR2 is SVGAGI. Findings and caveats of the study: Generally, naive subsets came out with larger estimated richness than memory subsets.

It was CD45RO-negative cells, positively selected for CCR7, that made up naive CD8 cells, with terminally differentiated effector memory CD45RA+ cells excluded. The healthy adult donors were HIV-negative and reported no recent acute infections or vaccinations. Nashville, Tennessee was home to all donors, who were Caucasian adults. Worth noting for this clone: Its antigen is unknown. An end of the junction does not agree with germline; a read error may underlie this.

Assay used: immunoSEQ multiplex PCR; TCRdb lists only in-frame clones, some missing. This table holds about 600,000 clones, roughly 98% found once. The clonotype comes from a man aged 25-45 years in good health. The V call is TRBV6-5, the J call TRBJ2-3; D perhaps matches TRBD2 (6 bases). The sequencing input was naive CD8+ T cells sorted from blood. For the CDR3, the DNA is TGTGCCAGCAGTTTAGCGGATAGGCAGTATTTT. Protein: CASSLADRQYF.